This entry concerns a single TCR beta chain. Its specificity is unknown. These data belong to a study of response to subunit inactivated influenza vaccine. Per germline, CDR1 SGHRS and CDR2 YFSETQ. V dropped 6 bases and J dropped 7; count of bases not matched to a gene: 8. This CDR3 spans 14 amino acids. Broader study findings: Each seasonal flu vaccination may recruit only limited new T cells, authors suggested.

Each CDR3 protein gets one entry after TCRdb re-called the RT-PCR reads with MiXCR. The sample lists approximately 730,000 distinct CDR3 sequences, roughly 14% occurring once. V gene TRBV5-1 combines with J gene TRBJ2-1; 9 nucleotides align to TRBD2. The sample here was PBMCs from blood, taken less than 15 days before vaccination. This receptor was identified in a man between 45 and 60 years old who received an inactivated influenza vaccine. The DNA of the CDR3 is TGCGCCAGCAATGGCGGGGGGGCATGGAATGAGCAGTTCTTC. This codes for CASNGGGAWNEQFF.